The subject of this entry is one TCR beta chain. Its antigen remains undetermined. Base qualities are not provided; no much larger clone lies one nucleotide away. This specimen comes from a study of type 1 and type 2 diabetes patients (TCRdb year 2016). Regarding the complete study: Eight or nine type 1 diabetes patients, four type 2 diabetes patients and roughly six nondiabetic controls were recruited in China to form the cohort. Across the study, CD4+ and CD8+ T cells were positively selected from PBMCs by means of CD4 or CD8 MicroBeads on MACS columns. Altogether, 15 million to 20 million paired-end reads were produced across the whole study. TCRbeta repertoires were profiled by high-throughput sequencing in the study to compare type 1 diabetes, type 2 diabetes and nondiabetic individuals. Type 2 diabetes patients were included as a disease comparison group for the type 1 diabetes patients. Similar V gene usage was observed when roughly 18-cycle and approximately 26-cycle amplification were compared, suggesting similar primer efficiencies and random PCR bias. The TCRbeta libraries underwent paired-end sequencing on Illumina HiSeq 2000 or MiSeq instruments.

What the study reported, not specific to this receptor: Since just a limited number of T2D and control samples were sequenced, some T1D-only HECs might also appear in more T2D or control samples. High diversity was shown by type 2 diabetes repertoires, and the diversity was significantly greater than that of type 1 diabetes repertoires in both CD4+ and CD8+ T cells. Few highly-expanded CD4+ clones, median one, were found in type 2 diabetes patients, accounting for a median about 3.9% of reads. Highly correlated V and J gene usage patterns were observed for type 2 diabetes and control samples, with an average of around 0.97 between samples. The study groups were not matched for age and gender, which could bias interpretation.

V is pruned by 6 bases and J by 8 bases, leaving 10 bases of the junction without a gene match. The CDR1 and CDR2 encoded by the germline V gene are SNHLY and FYNNEI. The CDR3 spans 16 residues, from the cysteine through the phenylalanine. The CDR3 DNA has 48 bases and is translated from base 1. This sample was sequenced with an Illumina MiSeq. Genomic DNA from sorted T cell subsets was used as template for TCRbeta CDR3 amplification. The TCRbeta CDR3 region was amplified by multiplex PCR using 30 forward and 13 reverse primers. PCR products were purified with AMPure XP beads, then indices and adaptors were added in a second roughly 26-cycle PCR. Libraries were gel-purified using the QIAquick Gel Extraction Kit before sequencing. As for the original processing: Paired-end reads were merged with FLASH and aligned to IMGT V, D and J germline references using IgBLAST. Reads with below 70% alignment identity to germline references were discarded, leaving 11,114,426 reads study-wide. CDR3 boundaries, reading frame and productivity were assigned according to IMGT definitions. Highly-expanded clones were defined as clones at or above 1% of reads, and diversity was measured by normalized Shannon entropy. Unpaired two-tailed t-tests were used to test for differences in Shannon entropy between groups. The public sequencing data were trimmed at Q25 with fastp and processed into clonotypes with MiXCR by TCRdb, which kept only in-frame beta chains. Rows with one shared CDR3 protein collapse into an entry with the most common genes and DNA. In this record, the V and J calls reflect TCRdb's handling and not the investigators' own analysis. The sample includes around 300,000 distinct CDR3 sequences, with 40% to 50% observed a single time. The ten top clones hold approximately 14% of the sample.

Standard classification criteria for type 1 or type 2 diabetes were met by all diabetic patients, and glucose and C-peptide were assessed by WHO-recommended methods. Donors with other autoimmune diseases or infections within the previous four weeks were excluded from participation. A roughly 9.7-milliliter sample of peripheral blood was drawn from every participant. PBMCs were isolated with LymphoPrep density separation. The sequence links TRBV2 to TRBJ2-1, with 13 bases matching TRBD2. The sample comprised peripheral blood mononuclear cells (PBMCs). The clonotype originates from a man between 18 and 29 years old with type 2 diabetes. The CDR3 corresponds to CASRARLAGGGDEQFF. The DNA sequence is TGTGCCAGCAGAGCTCGACTAGCGGGGGGAGGGGATGAGCAGTTCTTC.